The next 17 T cell receptor beta chains were all read from a single sample in a study of T-cell reconstitution after alpha-beta-depleted transplantation in children (dated by TCRdb to the mid-2010s). Libraries were built with PCR. TCRdb names Illumina HiSeq 2500 as the instrument used. Molecular barcoding was employed in the preparation of TCR libraries, with unique molecular identifiers being used to normalize TCRbeta repertoire quantification. The public reads were reanalyzed by TCRdb: fastp trimming at Q25, MiXCR alignment, in-frame beta chains only. Rows merge per CDR3 protein into single entries with the most common DNA and genes. The sample data list about 170,000 distinct CDR3 sequences, and roughly 11% of these were observed just once. About 13% of the sample is in the top ten clones. Reading the label with the study, this specimen's treatment or condition is: allogeneic hematopoietic cell transplantation with graft depleted of TCRalphabeta T cells and CD19 B cells.

The material sequenced was PBMCs, taken before TCRalphabeta/CD19-depleted stem cell transplant. The receptors here all came from a boy aged 2-15 years with acute myeloid leukemia, due to receive a stem cell transplant.

This clonotype was picked up many times. V gene TRBV28 combines with J gene TRBJ2-3, with D maybe TRBD2 (6 bases). The CDR3 consists of 15 residues. V shed 7 bases and J shed 2 bases, with 16 bases lying between them. Looked up from germline, CDR1 is MDHEN and CDR2 is SYDVKM. CDR3 in amino acids: CASTKRAGFTDTQYF. DNA for the CDR3: TGTGCCAGCACCAAGCGGGCGGGATTCACAGATACGCAGTATTTT.

The table lists this clonotype with many counts. This sequence joins TRBV29-1 and TRBJ1-2; D might be TRBD1 (5 bases). CDR1 and CDR2 (germline): SQVTM, ANQGSEA. This CDR3 has 12 amino acids. The V end lost 3 bases, the J end lost 1 base, and 6 bases lay between the germline ends. CDR3 loop: CSVEGDNYGYTF. The CDR3 DNA sequence: TGCAGCGTTGAGGGGGATAACTATGGCTACACCTTC.

In its sample, this clonotype was seen many times. The V gene is TRBV10-2, the J gene TRBJ2-1; TRBD1 or TRBD2 may be the D gene (5 bases each). The ends were cut back, 8 bases at V and 3 bases at J, with 17 bases in the middle. Germline V gene sequence: CDR1 WSHSY, CDR2 SAAADI. The CDR3 runs 15 residues. CDR3 sequence: CASEEPGRHYNEQFF. Here the CDR3 DNA reads TGCGCCAGCGAAGAACCGGGACGCCACTACAATGAGCAGTTCTTC.

This clonotype has ten or more counts. The chain has TRBV12-3 or TRBV12-4 and TRBJ1-2; a possible D gene is TRBD1 (6 bases). Trimming left V 5 bases short and J 4 bases short, with 14 bases between. CDR3 length: 14 residues. This CDR3 is CASSQGLTVYGYTF. The CDR3 DNA follows: TGTGCCAGCAGTCAGGGGCTGACGGTCTATGGCTACACCTTC.

This clonotype was counted at least ten times. This chain connects TRBV7-3 to TRBJ1-1; D gene unclear. Trimming cost V 6 bases and J 3 bases, with 11 bases left between them. CDR1 is SGHTA, CDR2 FQGTGA, per germline. The CDR3 runs to 13 residues. This chain's CDR3 is CASSPTDHTEAFF. The CDR3 DNA follows: TGTGCCAGCAGTCCCACCGACCACACTGAAGCTTTCTTT.

This clonotype was picked up many times. The chain has TRBV5-1 and TRBJ1-1; a possible D gene is TRBD1 (5 bases). The ends were cut back, 0 bases at V and 1 base at J, with 10 bases in the middle. The CDR3 is made up of 15 amino acids. Germline CDR1 is SGHRS and CDR2 is YFSETQ. As DNA, the CDR3 is TGCGCCAGCAGCTTGGAAGGCAGGGAGAACACTGAAGCTTTCTTT. Its translation is CASSLEGRENTEAFF.

This clonotype has at least ten counts. The V and J genes are TRBV6-6 and TRBJ1-1; D possibly corresponds to TRBD1 (6 bases). Germline V gives CDR1 MNHNY, CDR2 SVGAGI (reference sequence). The V end lost 4 bases, the J end lost 6 bases, and 9 bases lay between the germline ends. The CDR3 is 12 amino acids. The CDR3 loop reads CASSLGGAEAFF. The DNA for the CDR3 is TGTGCCAGCAGTTTAGGGGGAGCTGAAGCTTTCTTT.

This clonotype was recorded at least ten times. This sequence joins TRBV20-1 and TRBJ2-7; D might be TRBD1 (5 bases). The CDR3 spans 15 residues. Germline assignment: CDR1 DFQATT and CDR2 SNEGSKA (reference sequence). Trimming cost V 3 bases and J 0 bases, with 15 bases left between them. CDR3 sequence: CSASSSGHSSYEQYF. In DNA form, the CDR3 reads TGCAGTGCTAGTAGCTCCGGACATAGCTCCTACGAGCAGTACTTC.

This clonotype was found many times. The J gene is TRBJ1-2, the V gene TRBV28; D possibly corresponds to TRBD1 (5 bases). Germline V gene lookup returns CDR1 MDHEN and CDR2 SYDVKM. Trimming stripped 2 bases from V and 8 bases from J, with 15 bases between. The CDR3 contains 14 residues. The CDR3 loop reads CASSLERRTKGYTF. The CDR3 DNA reads TGTGCCAGCAGTTTAGAAAGGCGGACAAAAGGCTACACCTTC.

This clonotype appeared a single time. This may arise from a read error, as a much more abundant clone is one base away. V is TRBV5-1 and J is TRBJ2-1, with 11 bases aligning to TRBD2. The CDR3 spans 16 residues. Per germline, CDR1 SGHRS and CDR2 YFSETQ. CDR3 loop: CASSQTLAGGPREQLF. CDR3 DNA: TGCGCCAGCAGCCAAACGTTAGCGGGGGGGCCAAGGGAGCAGCTCTTC.

This clonotype was counted ten times or more. The chain joins TRBV27 to TRBJ2-1; 7 bases map to TRBD2. Germline V gene data show CDR1 as MNHEY and CDR2 as SMNVEV (reference sequence). The V gene end was trimmed by 4 bases and the J gene end by 7 bases; junction bases not matched to a gene: 4. The length of the CDR3 is 13 residues. This CDR3 reads CASSWEGKNEQFF. In nucleotides, the CDR3 is TGTGCCAGCAGTTGGGAGGGGAAAAATGAGCAGTTCTTC.

This clonotype came up many times. The chain combines TRBV5-1 with TRBJ1-6, with 8 nucleotides matching TRBD1. Germline V gene data show CDR1 as SGHRS and CDR2 as YFSETQ. V lost 8 bases to trimming and J lost 8 bases; unmatched junction nucleotides: 6. The CDR3 runs 13 residues. The CDR3 reads CASKQGEDSPLHF. CDR3 DNA sequence: TGCGCCAGTAAACAGGGGGAGGATTCACCCCTCCACTTT.

This clonotype has a count of ten or more. The chain has TRBV10-3 and TRBJ1-1; 8 bases are shared with TRBD1. With V trimmed by 3 bases and J by 4 bases, 1 base remained unmatched. CDR3 length equals 13 residues. The germline V gene has CDR1 ENHRY and CDR2 SYGVKD. CDR3 residues: CAISEDRGTEAFF. CDR3 in DNA: TGTGCCATCAGTGAAGACAGGGGCACTGAAGCTTTCTTT.

This clonotype was found many times. This sequence joins TRBV14 and TRBJ1-3; no clear D. This CDR3 region has 13 residues. V was clipped by 3 bases and J by 4 bases, with 7 bases between them. Germline CDR1 is SGHDN and CDR2 is FVKESK. The CDR3, as DNA: TGTGCCAGCAGCCAGCTTGTCGGAAACACCATATATTTT. Translation gives CASSQLVGNTIYF.

This clonotype was seen many times. The chain has TRBV27 and TRBJ2-5; D possibly uses TRBD1 or TRBD2 (5 bases each). Trimming pared 1 base from V and 2 bases from J, leaving 8 bases between. This CDR3 has 14 amino acids. Germline-derived CDR1 and CDR2 are MNHEY and SMNVEV (reference sequence). DNA for the CDR3: TGTGCCAGCAGTTTATTTGGGGGACAAGAGACCCAGTACTTC. Amino acid sequence: CASSLFGGQETQYF.

This clonotype was recorded many times. V and J are TRBV6-1 and TRBJ1-6, with D unclear. The CDR3 covers 14 residues. Germline loops: CDR1 MNHNS, CDR2 SASEGT. Trimming took off 8 bases at V and 6 bases at J, with 14 bases between the two ends. CDR3 nucleotide sequence: TGTGCCAGCCGGTTGGGCAGAATTAATTCACCCCTCCACTTT. Translation gives CASRLGRINSPLHF.

The sample holds many counts of this clonotype. V gene TRBV7-9 combines with J gene TRBJ2-7; D is unresolved. The V end lost 5 bases, the J end lost 4 bases, and 6 bases lay between the germline ends. CDR3 length equals 11 residues. CDR1 and CDR2 (germline): SEHNR, FQNEAQ (reference sequence). The CDR3 spells CASSQFYEQYV. The CDR3, as DNA: TGTGCCAGCAGCCAGTTTTACGAGCAGTACGTC.